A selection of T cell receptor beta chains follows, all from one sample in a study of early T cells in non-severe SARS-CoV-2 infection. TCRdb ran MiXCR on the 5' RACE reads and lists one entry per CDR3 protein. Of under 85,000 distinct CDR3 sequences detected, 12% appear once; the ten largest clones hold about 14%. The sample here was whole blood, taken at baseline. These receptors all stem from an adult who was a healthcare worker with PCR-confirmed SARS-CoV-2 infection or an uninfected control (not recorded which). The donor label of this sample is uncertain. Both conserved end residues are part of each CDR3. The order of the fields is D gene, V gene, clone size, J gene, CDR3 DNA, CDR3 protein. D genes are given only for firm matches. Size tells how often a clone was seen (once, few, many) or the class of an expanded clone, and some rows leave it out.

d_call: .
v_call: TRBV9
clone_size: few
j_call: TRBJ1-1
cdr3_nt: TGTGCCAGCAGCGTAGGGGGGGCCTGGGACACTGAAGCTTTCTTT
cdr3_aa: CASSVGGAWDTEAFF

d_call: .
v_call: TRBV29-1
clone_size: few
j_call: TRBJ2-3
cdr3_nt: TGCAGCGTTGAATCCGGGCCGTGGGGGTACACAGATACGCAGTATTTT
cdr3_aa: CSVESGPWGYTDTQYF

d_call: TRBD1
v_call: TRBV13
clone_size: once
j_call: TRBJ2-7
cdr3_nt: TGTGCCAGCAGCTATGGACAGGTTCCCTACGAGCAGTACTTC
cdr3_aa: CASSYGQVPYEQYF

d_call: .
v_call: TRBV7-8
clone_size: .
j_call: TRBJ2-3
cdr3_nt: TGTGCCAGCAGCTTCGGATCAAGCGGGGATACGCAGTATTTT
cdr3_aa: CASSFGSSGDTQYF

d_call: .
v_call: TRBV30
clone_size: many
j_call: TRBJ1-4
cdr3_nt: TGTGCCTGGAGTGCGGCCGGGGTAGGGGAAAAACTGTTTTTT
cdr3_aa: CAWSAAGVGEKLFF

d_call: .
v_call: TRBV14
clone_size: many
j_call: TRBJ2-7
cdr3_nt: TGTGCCAGCAGCCAAGGGGACTACGAGCAGTACTTC
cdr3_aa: CASSQGDYEQYF

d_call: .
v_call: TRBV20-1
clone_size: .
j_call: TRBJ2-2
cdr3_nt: TGCAGTGCTAGCGACACCGGGGAGCTGTTTTTT
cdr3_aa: CSASDTGELFF

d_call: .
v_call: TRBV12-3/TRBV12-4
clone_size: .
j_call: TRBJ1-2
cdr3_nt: TGTGCCAGCAGTTTCGCCGTTAACTATGGCTACACCTTC
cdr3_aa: CASSFAVNYGYTF

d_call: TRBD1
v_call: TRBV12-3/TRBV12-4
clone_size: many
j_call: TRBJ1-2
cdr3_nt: TGTGCCAGCAGTTCACGGACACAGGGGAGGATTAATGGCTACACCTTC
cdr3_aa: CASSSRTQGRINGYTF

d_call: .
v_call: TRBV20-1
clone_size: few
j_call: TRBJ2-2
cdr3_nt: TGCAGTGCTAGAGATCCTGGGGCGTACACCGGGGAGCTGTTTTTT
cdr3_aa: CSARDPGAYTGELFF

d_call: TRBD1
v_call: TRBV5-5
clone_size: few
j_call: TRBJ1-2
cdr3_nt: TGTGCCAGCAGCAGCACAGGGGGTGACTATGGCTACACCTTC
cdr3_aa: CASSSTGGDYGYTF

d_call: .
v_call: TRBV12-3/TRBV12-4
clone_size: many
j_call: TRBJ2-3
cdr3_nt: TGTGCCAGCAGTTTACTGGCCCTAGTCATGGATACGCAGTATTTT
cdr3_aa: CASSLLALVMDTQYF

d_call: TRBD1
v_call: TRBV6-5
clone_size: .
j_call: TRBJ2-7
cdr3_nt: TGTGCCAGCAGCTATGACAGGGGCCATACCCTCCCCTACGAGCAGTACTTC
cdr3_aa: CASSYDRGHTLPYEQYF

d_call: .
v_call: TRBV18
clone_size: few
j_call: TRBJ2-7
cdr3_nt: TGTGCCAGCTCACGGCTGACGAGGAGTTACGAGCAGTACTTC
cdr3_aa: CASSRLTRSYEQYF

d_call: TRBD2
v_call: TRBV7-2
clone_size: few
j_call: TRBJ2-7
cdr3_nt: TGTGCCAGCAGCACATGGATAGCGGGCGCCTCCTACGAGCAGTACTTC
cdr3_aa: CASSTWIAGASYEQYF

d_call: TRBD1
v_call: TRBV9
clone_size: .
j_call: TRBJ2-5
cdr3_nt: TGTGCCAGCAGCGAGGCCGGGACAGGGTGGCAGACCCAGTACTTC
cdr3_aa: CASSEAGTGWQTQYF

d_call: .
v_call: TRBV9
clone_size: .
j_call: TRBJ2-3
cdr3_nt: TGTGCCAGCAGCGTCTACGGGACTAGCACAGATACGCAGTATTTT
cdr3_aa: CASSVYGTSTDTQYF

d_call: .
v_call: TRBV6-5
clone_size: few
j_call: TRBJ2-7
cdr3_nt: TGTGCCAGCAGAGCCGGGACCCCTGGGGGCGAGCAGTACTTC
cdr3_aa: CASRAGTPGGEQYF

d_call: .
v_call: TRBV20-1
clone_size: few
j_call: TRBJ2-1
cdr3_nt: TGCAGTGCTAGTTCTGGCCCAGGGTACAATGAGCAGTTCTTC
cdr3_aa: CSASSGPGYNEQFF

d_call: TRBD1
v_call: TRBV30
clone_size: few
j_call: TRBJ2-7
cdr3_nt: TGTGCCTATCGGGGGACAGGGTCCTACGAGCAGTACTTC
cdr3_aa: CAYRGTGSYEQYF

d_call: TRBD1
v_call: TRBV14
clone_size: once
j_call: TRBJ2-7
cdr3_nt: TGTGCCAGCAGCCACGGACAGGGGGCCTACGAGCAGTACTTC
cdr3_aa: CASSHGQGAYEQYF

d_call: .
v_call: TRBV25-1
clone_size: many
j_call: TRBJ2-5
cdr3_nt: TGTGCCAGCAGTGACTCAACGGAGAACAAAGAGACCCAGTACTTC
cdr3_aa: CASSDSTENKETQYF

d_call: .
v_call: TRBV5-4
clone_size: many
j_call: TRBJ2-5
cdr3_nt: TGTGCCAGCTCAGGAACAAGACAAGAGACCCAGTACTTC
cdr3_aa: CASSGTRQETQYF

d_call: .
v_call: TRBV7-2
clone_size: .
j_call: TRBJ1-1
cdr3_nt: TGTGCCAGCAGCCTTACATTTAACACTGAAGCTTTCTTT
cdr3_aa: CASSLTFNTEAFF

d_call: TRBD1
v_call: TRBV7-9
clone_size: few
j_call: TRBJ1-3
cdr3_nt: TGTGCCAGCAGCCCCATCCCCGGGACAGGGGAAGACTCTGGAAACACCATATATTTT
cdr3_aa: CASSPIPGTGEDSGNTIYF

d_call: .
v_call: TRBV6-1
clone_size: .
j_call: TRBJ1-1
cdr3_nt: TGTGCCAGCAGTGAAGAACCGTCCAGTGAAGCTTTCTTT
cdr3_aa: CASSEEPSSEAFF

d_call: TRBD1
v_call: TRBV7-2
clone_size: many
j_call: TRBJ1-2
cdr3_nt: TGTGCCAGCAGCTCGAGGACAGGGAATGGCTACACCTTC
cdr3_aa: CASSSRTGNGYTF

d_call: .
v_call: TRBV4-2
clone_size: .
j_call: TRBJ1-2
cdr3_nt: TGTGCCAGCAGCCAAGAGGGCGCTCGGGGCTACACCTTC
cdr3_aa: CASSQEGARGYTF

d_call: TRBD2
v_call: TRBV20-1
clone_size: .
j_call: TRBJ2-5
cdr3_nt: TGCAGTGCTCCTCAAGCGGGAGGAGAGACCCAGTACTTC
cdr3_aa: CSAPQAGGETQYF

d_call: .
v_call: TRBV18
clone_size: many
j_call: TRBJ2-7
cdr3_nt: TGTGCCAGCTCAGGATCCTCCTACGAGCAGTACTTC
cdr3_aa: CASSGSSYEQYF

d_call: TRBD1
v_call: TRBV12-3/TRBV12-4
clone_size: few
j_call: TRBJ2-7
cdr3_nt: TGTGCCAGCAGCACCAACAGGGGTCCCTACGAGCAGTACTTC
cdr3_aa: CASSTNRGPYEQYF

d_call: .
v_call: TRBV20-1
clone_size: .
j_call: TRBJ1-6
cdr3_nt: TGCAGTGCCCACGACTGGAATTCACCCCTCCACTTT
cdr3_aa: CSAHDWNSPLHF

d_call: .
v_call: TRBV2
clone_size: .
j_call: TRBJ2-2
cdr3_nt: TGTGCCAGCAGTGAAGTTCCGAGGGGGGAGCTGTTTTTT
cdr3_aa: CASSEVPRGELFF

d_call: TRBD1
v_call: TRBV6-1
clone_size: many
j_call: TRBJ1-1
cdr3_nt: TGTGCCAGCCTCATCTTGGGGACAGGGGGATACACTGAAGCTTTCTTT
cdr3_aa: CASLILGTGGYTEAFF

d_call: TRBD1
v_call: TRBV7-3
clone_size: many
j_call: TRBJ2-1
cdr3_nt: TGTGCCAGCAGCCCATCGACAGGGTTCATCGGTGAGCAGTTCTTC
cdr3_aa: CASSPSTGFIGEQFF

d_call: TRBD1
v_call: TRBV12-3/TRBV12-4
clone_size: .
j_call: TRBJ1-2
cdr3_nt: TGTGCCAGCAGCACACAGGGGCCCTATGGCTACACCTTC
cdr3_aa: CASSTQGPYGYTF

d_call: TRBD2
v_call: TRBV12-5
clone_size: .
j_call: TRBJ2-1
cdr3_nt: TGTGCTAGTGGTCACGGAGCGGGAGGGTCCTACAATGAGCAGTTCTTC
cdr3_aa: CASGHGAGGSYNEQFF

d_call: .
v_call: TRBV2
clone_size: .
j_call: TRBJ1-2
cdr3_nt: TGTGCCAGCAGTGGGCGGCAGAACTATGGCTACACCTTC
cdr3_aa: CASSGRQNYGYTF

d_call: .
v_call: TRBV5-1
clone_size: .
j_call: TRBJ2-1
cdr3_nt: TGCGCCAGCAGCTTGCTAGGAACTCAGTTCTTC
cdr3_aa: CASSLLGTQFF

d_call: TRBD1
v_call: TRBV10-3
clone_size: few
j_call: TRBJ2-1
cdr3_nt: TGTGCCATCAGCTCAGACAGGGACACCTACAATGAGCAGTTCTTC
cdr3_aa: CAISSDRDTYNEQFF

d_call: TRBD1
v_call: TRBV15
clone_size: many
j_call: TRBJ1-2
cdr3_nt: TGTGCCACCACGAAGGGGGCTATCTATGGCTACACCTTC
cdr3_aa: CATTKGAIYGYTF

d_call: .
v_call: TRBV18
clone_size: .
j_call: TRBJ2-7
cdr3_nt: TGTGCCAGCTCACCAGCTTCAGGGGCTTACTACGAGCAGTACTTC
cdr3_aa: CASSPASGAYYEQYF

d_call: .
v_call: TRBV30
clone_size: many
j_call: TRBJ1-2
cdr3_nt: TGTGCCTGGAGTGCCAGGGGAGGAGACTATGGCTACACCTTC
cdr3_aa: CAWSARGGDYGYTF

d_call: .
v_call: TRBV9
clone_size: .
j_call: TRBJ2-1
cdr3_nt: TGTGTCAGCAGCGCTAGGGGGAAGCTGCTGTCGGATGAGCAGTTCTTC
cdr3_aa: CVSSARGKLLSDEQFF

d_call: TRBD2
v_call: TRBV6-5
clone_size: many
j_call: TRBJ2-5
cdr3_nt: TGTGCCAGCAGTTACGTGGCTAGCGGGAGCCCCGGGGAGGAGACCCAGTACTTC
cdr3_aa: CASSYVASGSPGEETQYF